One and the same sample provided the 28 T cell receptor beta chains below, sequenced in a study of cytomegalovirus exposure and HLA in healthy donors. Vbeta (60) and Jbeta (13) primers were used in the PCR. The assay was immunoSEQ multiplex PCR, and TCRdb's table has in-frame clones only and misses some. This sample has 98,000 or so clones, with 60% to 85% found just once. The sequencing input was PBMCs. All receptors derive from a man aged 60 to 75 in good health and CMV-seropositive.

The V and J genes are TRBV11-2 and TRBJ2-2; D may be TRBD1 (6 bases). Germline V lookup: CDR1 SGHAT, CDR2 FQNNGV. V was trimmed by 5 bases and J by 3 bases, leaving 10 bases between them. This CDR3 region has 14 residues. CDR3 protein: CASSRHRDTGELFF. DNA of the CDR3: TGTGCCAGCAGCCGCCACAGGGACACCGGGGAGCTGTTTTTT.

This CDR3 reads CASSKDGPGRTGELFF. CDR3 nucleotide sequence: TGTGCCAGCAGCAAAGATGGTCCGGGAAGAACCGGGGAGCTGTTTTTT. The V gene is TRBV21-1, the J gene TRBJ2-2; TRBD2 is the table's D call, not checked against the DNA. TRBV21-1 is reported as a pseudogene. The CDR3 is 16 residues long.

The gene calls are TRBV10-3 and TRBJ2-2; TRBD2 might be the D (6 bases). Germline V gene sequence: CDR1 ENHRY, CDR2 SYGVKD. This CDR3 has 15 residues. V shed 8 bases and J shed 2 bases, with 15 bases lying between them. CDR3 region: CAISPSSDNTGELFF. The CDR3 bases are TGTGCCATCTCTCCTTCTAGCGACAACACCGGGGAGCTGTTTTTT.

The V call is TRBV7-9, the J call TRBJ2-1, with 14 bases that match TRBD2. Germline values: CDR1 SEHNR, CDR2 FQNEAQ (reference sequence). The V segment lost 1 base and the J segment 8 bases; nucleotides outside the gene matches: 10. The CDR3 covers 18 residues. CDR3: CASSLVSGTSGGRDEQFF. CDR3 DNA: TGTGCCAGCAGCTTAGTTTCCGGGACTAGCGGGGGACGCGATGAGCAGTTCTTC.

This chain links TRBV7-9 with TRBJ1-1; the D gene is possibly TRBD1 (5 bases). V dropped 6 bases and J dropped 6 bases, with 14 bases sitting between them. CDR1 SEHNR and CDR2 FQNEAQ come from the germline V gene (reference sequence). The CDR3 runs to 13 residues. The CDR3 is CASRLQDKSEAFF. Here the CDR3 DNA reads TGTGCCAGCAGACTACAGGATAAGTCTGAAGCTTTCTTT.

The chain is built from TRBV4-2 and TRBJ2-4; 7 nucleotides line up with TRBD2. The CDR3 length is 14 residues. The J segment lost 6 bases and the V segment lost 1 base, leaving 3 bases of the junction unmatched. CDR1 and CDR2 from the germline V gene are LGHNA and YNFKEQ. The CDR3 region is CASSQGGGGNIQYF. In DNA, the CDR3 is TGTGCCAGCAGCCAAGGGGGGGGTGGAAACATTCAGTACTTC.

The chain recombines TRBV6-1 with TRBJ2-5; TRBD2 matches 12 bases. The CDR3 spans 15 residues. The germline V gene encodes CDR1 MNHNS and CDR2 SASEGT. V shed 1 base and J 11 bases; nucleotides not matched to a gene: 8. CDR3 region: CASSEGLAGAGEQYF. CDR3 bases: TGTGCCAGCAGTGAAGGACTAGCGGGGGCGGGGGAGCAGTACTTC.

The chain couples TRBV6-1 to TRBJ1-2; 8 nucleotides align to TRBD1. There are 13 residues in the CDR3. With 8 bases clipped from V and 5 bases from J, the junction kept 7 bases outside the gene matches. Germline values: CDR1 MNHNS, CDR2 SASEGT. DNA of the CDR3: TGTGCCAGCGAGAGACAGGGGTTGTATGGCTACACCTTC. This encodes CASERQGLYGYTF.

This chain uses TRBV7-2 with TRBJ2-2, with no clear D. Germline V gene data show CDR1 as SGHTA and CDR2 as FQGNSA. This CDR3 spans 14 amino acids. V shed 4 bases and J shed 2 bases, with 8 bases lying between them. The CDR3 bases are TGTGCCAGCAGCTCCTACTATAACACCGGGGAGCTGTTTTTT. Amino acids: CASSSYYNTGELFF.

This chain joins TRBV12-5 and TRBJ2-3; perhaps TRBD1 as D (5 bases). Germline CDR1 reads LGHNT; CDR2 reads FRNRAP. Trimming left V 5 bases short and J 9 bases short, with 12 bases between. The CDR3 loop spans 12 amino acids. The CDR3 sequence is CASGQSAGTQYF. CDR3 sequence (DNA): TGTGCTAGTGGTCAGTCGGCAGGGACGCAGTATTTT.

This chain uses TRBV7-2 with TRBJ1-2; 9 bases are a match to TRBD1. J lost 7 bases, V lost 11 bases, and 5 bases had no gene match. Germline-derived CDR1 and CDR2 are SGHTA and FQGNSA. This CDR3 is built from 11 residues. The CDR3 spells CAGGQGGGYTF. The CDR3 coding sequence is TGTGCCGGGGGACAGGGAGGTGGCTACACCTTC.

This clone was counted only a few times. The chain joins TRBV7-2 to TRBJ2-5; 10 nucleotides line up with TRBD2. Germline CDR1 SGHTA, CDR2 FQGNSA. The junction had 7 bases not matched to a gene; V was cut back by 3 bases and J by 3 bases. The CDR3 has 16 amino acids. CDR3 sequence: CASSFGFLAGEETQYF. The CDR3 DNA reads TGTGCCAGCAGCTTTGGTTTCCTAGCGGGAGAAGAGACCCAGTACTTC.

The chain has TRBV5-1 and TRBJ1-6; D is undetermined. This CDR3 region has 12 residues. The germline V and J ends were trimmed by 2 bases and 10 bases, with 7 bases remaining between them. Germline V gene data show CDR1 as SGHRS and CDR2 as YFSETQ. For the CDR3, the DNA is TGCGCCAGCAGCTTCGGGGAGTCACCCCTCCACTTT. This codes for CASSFGESPLHF. Variable domain in full (rest from reference TRBV5-1 and TRBJ1-6): KAGVTQTPRYLIKTRGQQVTLSCSPISGHRSVSWYQQTPGQGLQFLFEYFSETQRNKGNFPGRFSGRQFSNSRSEMNVSTLELGDSALYLCASSFGESPLHFGNGTRLTVT.

This rearrangement joins TRBV11-2 to TRBJ2-5; D is undetermined. Per the germline V gene, CDR1 is SGHAT and CDR2 is FQNNGV. This CDR3 contains 14 residues. Trimming took 5 bases from V and 0 from J, leaving 10 bases between them. CDR3 sequence: CASSAGTYQETQYF. The CDR3 region has the DNA TGTGCCAGCAGCGCTGGCACGTACCAAGAGACCCAGTACTTC.

V and J are TRBV5-8 and TRBJ2-2; 8 nucleotides match TRBD2. This CDR3 has 17 residues. CDR1 and CDR2 (germline): SGHTS, YDEGEE. After removal of 5 bases from V and 4 bases from J, the junction contained 13 bases not matched to a gene. CDR3 sequence reads: CASSLGLAAPVTGELFF. DNA for the CDR3: TGTGCCAGCAGTCTCGGACTAGCAGCCCCGGTCACCGGGGAGCTGTTTTTT.

Notes on this clone: One end of the junction varies from germline; a read error may be responsible. The V and J genes are TRBV2 and TRBJ1-2, with TRBD1 identical over 7 bases. Germline values: CDR1 SNHLY, CDR2 FYNNEI. The CDR3 sequence is 11 residues long. In DNA, the CDR3 is TGTGCCAGCAGTGAAGATGGGACAGCCGTTTTC. Protein: CASSEDGTAVF.

This chain links TRBV27 with TRBJ1-1; maybe TRBD1 (5 bases). Germline lookup yields CDR1 MNHEY and CDR2 SMNVEV (reference sequence). The CDR3 is 14 amino acids. V was pared by 5 bases and J by 4 bases, with 14 bases between. The CDR3 coding sequence is TGTGCCAGCAGTCCCAGGGTCGGATTCACTGAAGCTTTCTTT. Translation gives CASSPRVGFTEAFF.

The chain recombines TRBV27 with TRBJ1-5; 8 positions agree with TRBD1. Germline assignment: CDR1 MNHEY and CDR2 SMNVEV (reference sequence). J gave up 3 bases and V 5 bases, and 9 bases lay outside the gene matches. This CDR3 has 16 residues. The CDR3 here is CASSAQTGVLNQPQHF. The CDR3 region has the DNA TGTGCCAGCAGTGCCCAGACAGGGGTCCTCAATCAGCCCCAGCATTTT.

This clone was found once. Sequence at one end of the junction differs from germline and may be a read error. The J gene is TRBJ2-6, the V gene TRBV25-1; D may be TRBD2 (5 bases). CDR1 and CDR2 from the germline V gene are MGHDK and SYGVNS. The CDR3 loop spans 10 amino acids. For the CDR3, the DNA is TGTGCCAGCAGCCCCATCCAGAGGGATTTC. This gives the protein CASSPIQRDF.

This chain uses TRBV9 with TRBJ2-3, with D unclear. Trimming pared 0 bases from V and 0 bases from J, leaving 8 bases between. This CDR3 spans 15 amino acids. The germline CDR1 and CDR2 sequences are SGDLS and YYNGEE. The CDR3 spells CASSVGAVSTDTQYF. The CDR3 nucleotides are TGTGCCAGCAGCGTAGGGGCAGTAAGCACAGATACGCAGTATTTT. The full variable domain, with the rest looked up from reference TRBV9 and TRBJ2-3, is DSGVTQTPKHLITATGQRVTLRCSPRSGDLSVYWYQQSLDQGLQFLIQYYNGEERAKGNILERFSAQQFPDLHSELNLSSLELGDSALYFCASSVGAVSTDTQYFGPGTRLTVL.

J is TRBJ2-1 and V is TRBV6-1; 12 bases map to TRBD1. The J segment lost 7 bases and the V segment lost 4 bases, leaving 5 bases of the junction unmatched. CDR3 size: 15 residues. CDR1 is MNHNS and CDR2 is SASEGT in the germline V gene. CDR3 coding DNA: TGTGCCAGCAGTGGTGGGGGACAGGGGGCTAATGAGCAGTTCTTC. This codes for CASSGGGQGANEQFF.

The V gene is TRBV7-9, the J gene TRBJ2-1; 15 nucleotides match TRBD2. The length of the CDR3 is 16 residues. The V gene's germline CDR1 is SEHNR and CDR2 FQNEAQ (reference sequence). V lost 5 bases to trimming and J lost 7 bases; unmatched junction nucleotides: 6. The CDR3 DNA is TGTGCCAGCAGCCCCAGGACTAGCGGGGGGGGGAATGAGCAGTTCTTC. This sequence encodes CASSPRTSGGGNEQFF.

The chain carries TRBV2 and TRBJ1-2; D may be TRBD1 (6 bases). Germline CDR1 reads SNHLY; CDR2 reads FYNNEI. Trimming removed 4 bases from V and 7 bases from J, with 13 bases in between. The CDR3 extends over 13 amino acids. The CDR3 DNA reads as TGTGCCAGCAGTGTGACAGGTTCTCCTGGCTACACCTTC. Encoded protein: CASSVTGSPGYTF.

CDR3 sequence: CASNSIRGKPQHF. CDR3 bases: TGTGCCAGTAATTCGATCCGGGGTAAGCCCCAGCATTTT. V is TRBV19 and J is TRBJ1-5; no firm D call. Germline V gives CDR1 LNHDA, CDR2 SQIVND (reference sequence). Trimming removed 7 bases from V and 8 bases from J, with 15 bases in between. CDR3 size: 13 residues.

The CDR3 nucleotides are TGTGCCAGTAGTATAATTACAGGGTTGAACACTGAAGCTTTCTTT. Its translation: CASSIITGLNTEAFF. This rearrangement joins TRBV19 to TRBJ1-1; D is possibly TRBD1 (6 bases). The CDR3 runs 15 residues. The V gene's germline CDR1 is LNHDA and CDR2 SQIVND (reference sequence). V lost 2 bases and J 0 bases, leaving 10 bases between the germline ends.

This clone was counted a few times. The rearrangement uses TRBV20-1 and TRBJ1-2; 7 bases agree with TRBD1. Germline V CDR1 and CDR2: DFQATT, SNEGSKA (reference sequence). This CDR3 region has 11 residues. V lost 5 bases, J lost 8 bases, and 5 bases stayed unmatched. CDR3 protein: CSAYRGGGYTF. DNA of the CDR3: TGCAGTGCTTACAGGGGAGGCGGCTACACCTTC.

This chain joins TRBV9 and TRBJ2-1, with 8 bases identical to TRBD2. Germline CDR1 is SGDLS and CDR2 is YYNGEE. This CDR3 comprises 15 residues. V shed 0 bases and J 8 bases; nucleotides not matched to a gene: 7. The CDR3 region is CASSVAGGQFDEQFF. The CDR3 region has the DNA TGTGCCAGCAGCGTAGCGGGGGGGCAGTTCGATGAGCAGTTCTTC. Full variable domain (outside the CDR3, taken from reference TRBV9 and TRBJ2-1): DSGVTQTPKHLITATGQRVTLRCSPRSGDLSVYWYQQSLDQGLQFLIQYYNGEERAKGNILERFSAQQFPDLHSELNLSSLELGDSALYFCASSVAGGQFDEQFFGPGTRLTVL.

The genes are TRBV7-2 and TRBJ2-2; TRBD1 might be the D (5 bases). Germline V gene data show CDR1 as SGHTA and CDR2 as FQGNSA. This CDR3 has 16 amino acids. The germline V and J ends were trimmed by 5 bases and 9 bases, with 22 bases remaining between them. The CDR3 DNA follows: TGTGCCAGCAGCCGGCTGCAGGGCCTTGGCGTCTGGGAGCTGTTTTTT. This sequence encodes CASSRLQGLGVWELFF.